What follows describes a single TCR beta chain. Its target is not known. Primers used in a second PCR of about 7 to 12 cycles were a sample-barcoded 5' primer and a J-beta primer mix. TCRdb used MiXCR to reprocess the 5' RACE reads, holding one entry per CDR3 protein. In the table there are 1.5 million to 2 million distinct CDR3 sequences, over 25% of which are singletons. This CDR3 has 13 amino acids. Germline V gives CDR1 SGHRS, CDR2 YFSETQ. V lost 0 bases and J 12 bases, leaving 13 bases between the germline ends. This sample was taken from a study of blood T cells in healthy people across ages. Notes on the study in general: Investigators viewed diversity estimates from one million T cells as underestimates, the study reported. Researchers report that TCR beta diversity correlated strongly with naive T cell percentage. Unknown donor CMV status possibly confounded expanded clonotype changes.

This TCR came from a woman in her thirties in good health. Sequencing was performed on blood. The V and J genes are TRBV5-1 and TRBJ2-1; D is ambiguous. CDR3: CASSLETASRQFF. The CDR3 bases are TGCGCCAGCAGCTTGGAAACGGCCTCAAGGCAGTTCTTC.